This TCR beta chain is drawn from a study of cytomegalovirus exposure and HLA in healthy donors. CDR1 is SGHTA and CDR2 is FQGTGA in the germline V gene. V trimming: 2 bases; J trimming: 8 bases; junction bases outside the gene matches: 11. This CDR3 has 16 amino acids. It was with 60 Vbeta and 13 Jbeta primers that the PCR ran. Libraries were prepared by immunoSEQ multiplex PCR; TCRdb keeps only in-frame clonotypes and omits some of them. The sample carries under 90,000 clones, roughly 64% recorded once. The chain employs TRBV7-3 and TRBJ2-1; 8 bases are shared with TRBD2. The sequencing sample was made of PBMCs. This clonotype was obtained from a middle-aged man in good health and CMV-seropositive. The CDR3 DNA reads as TGTGCCAGCAGCTTAGCGGGAGGCCCCGGGGTCGATGAGCAGTTCTTC. Encoded protein: CASSLAGGPGVDEQFF.